These T cell receptor beta chains were read from a single sample in a study of OX40 agonist ivuxolimab in advanced cancers. Libraries were prepared by immunoSEQ multiplex PCR; TCRdb keeps only in-frame clonotypes and omits some of them. The data hold fewer than 55,000 clones, with less than 90% observed a single time. The starting material was CD4+ or CD8+ T cells sorted from blood, obtained in a trial of the OX40 agonist ivuxolimab. All receptors come from an adult with an advanced solid tumor such as melanoma, head and neck, liver or kidney cancer. The CDR3 runs from the conserved cysteine through the conserved F or W. Each record gives: J gene, D gene, V gene, clone size, CDR3 DNA, CDR3 protein. A D gene is named only where the DNA matches it firmly. Clone size is stated in some rows and not others, as once, few, many or a class when expanded.

j_gene: TRBJ2-1
d_gene: TRBD2
v_gene: TRBV9
abundance: NA
CDR3nt: TGTGCCAGCAGCGTAGAGGGACTATACAATGAGCAGTTCTTC
CDR3aa: CASSVEGLYNEQFF

j_gene: TRBJ2-1
d_gene: NA
v_gene: TRBV5-6
abundance: NA
CDR3nt: TGTGCCAGCAGCTTGATTTACAGCTACAATGAGCAGTTCTTC
CDR3aa: CASSLIYSYNEQFF

j_gene: TRBJ2-3
d_gene: NA
v_gene: TRBV9
abundance: NA
CDR3nt: TGTGCCAGCAGCCGCGGGACTTATCTAGGGGAGCAGTATTTT
CDR3aa: CASSRGTYLGEQYF

j_gene: TRBJ2-3
d_gene: TRBD2
v_gene: TRBV9
abundance: NA
CDR3nt: TGTGCCAGCAGCGTAGTGAGCGGGGGGCCCACAGATACGCAGTATTTT
CDR3aa: CASSVVSGGPTDTQYF

j_gene: TRBJ2-3
d_gene: NA
v_gene: TRBV4-3
abundance: NA
CDR3nt: TGCGCCAGCAGCCAAGGGGGGGTGGATACGCAGTATTTT
CDR3aa: CASSQGGVDTQYF

j_gene: TRBJ1-4
d_gene: NA
v_gene: TRBV9
abundance: NA
CDR3nt: TGTGCCAGCAGCGTTGGGTCCGGCGGTGAAAAACTGTTTTTT
CDR3aa: CASSVGSGGEKLFF

j_gene: TRBJ2-2
d_gene: NA
v_gene: TRBV7-2
abundance: NA
CDR3nt: TGTGCCAGCAGCCCCCTTCCTACCGGGGAGCTGTTTTTT
CDR3aa: CASSPLPTGELFF

j_gene: TRBJ2-2
d_gene: NA
v_gene: TRBV27
abundance: NA
CDR3nt: TGTGCCAGCAGTTTATTCGTCGAGTTGGGGGCCGGCGGGGAGCTGTTTTTT
CDR3aa: CASSLFVELGAGGELFF

j_gene: TRBJ1-5
d_gene: TRBD1
v_gene: TRBV19
abundance: NA
CDR3nt: TGTGCCAGTAGTATGCTCAGGGGGGATCAGCCCCAGCATTTT
CDR3aa: CASSMLRGDQPQHF

j_gene: TRBJ1-2
d_gene: NA
v_gene: TRBV10-3
abundance: NA
CDR3nt: TGTGCCATCAGTGAGCCTATAGCAACAGCCCCGGATTCTTATGGCTACACCTTC
CDR3aa: CAISEPIATAPDSYGYTF

j_gene: TRBJ2-5
d_gene: TRBD2
v_gene: TRBV5-1
abundance: NA
CDR3nt: TGCGCCAGCAGCACCGGGACTAGCGAAGAGACCCAGTACTTC
CDR3aa: CASSTGTSEETQYF

j_gene: TRBJ2-5
d_gene: NA
v_gene: TRBV6-5
abundance: NA
CDR3nt: TGTGCCAGCCAGGGCGAAGAGACCCAGTACTTC
CDR3aa: CASQGEETQYF

j_gene: TRBJ2-7
d_gene: TRBD2
v_gene: TRBV7-7
abundance: NA
CDR3nt: TGTGCTAGCAGCTTAGGAGCGGGGGAGGGATACGAGCAGTACTTC
CDR3aa: CASSLGAGEGYEQYF

j_gene: TRBJ2-7
d_gene: NA
v_gene: TRBV28
abundance: once
CDR3nt: TGTGCCAGCAGTTTACAGGGGACGCTCTACGAGCAGTACTTC
CDR3aa: CASSLQGTLYEQYF

j_gene: TRBJ1-5
d_gene: TRBD1
v_gene: TRBV28
abundance: NA
CDR3nt: TGTGCCAGCAGTTCTCGGACAGGGAGCAATCAGCCCCAGCATTTT
CDR3aa: CASSSRTGSNQPQHF

j_gene: TRBJ2-7
d_gene: TRBD1
v_gene: TRBV4-1
abundance: NA
CDR3nt: TGCGCCAGCAGCCCGGGACAGTCAAGCTCCTACGAGCAGTACTTC
CDR3aa: CASSPGQSSSYEQYF

j_gene: TRBJ2-7
d_gene: NA
v_gene: TRBV27
abundance: NA
CDR3nt: TGTGCCAGCGGAACTTACGAGCAGTACTTC
CDR3aa: CASGTYEQYF

j_gene: TRBJ2-3
d_gene: NA
v_gene: TRBV6-5
abundance: NA
CDR3nt: TGTGCCAGCATCCCCCCTGGCACAGATACGCAGTATTTT
CDR3aa: CASIPPGTDTQYF

j_gene: TRBJ2-7
d_gene: TRBD2
v_gene: TRBV6-9
abundance: few
CDR3nt: TGTGCCAGCAGTGAAACTAGCGGGATCTCCTACGAGCAGTACTTC
CDR3aa: CASSETSGISYEQYF

j_gene: TRBJ2-6
d_gene: TRBD1
v_gene: TRBV6-1
abundance: NA
CDR3nt: TGTGCCAGCAGTGACGGACAGGGATCTGGGGCCAACGTCCTGACTTTC
CDR3aa: CASSDGQGSGANVLTF

j_gene: TRBJ2-7
d_gene: TRBD1
v_gene: TRBV4-1
abundance: NA
CDR3nt: TGCGCCAGCACCCCTTTCAGCCCCGGGACAGAAGGCTACGAGCAGTACTTC
CDR3aa: CASTPFSPGTEGYEQYF

j_gene: TRBJ2-7
d_gene: NA
v_gene: TRBV7-9
abundance: NA
CDR3nt: TGTGCCAGCAGCACGACAGAGCATGTTAACGAGCAGTACTTC
CDR3aa: CASSTTEHVNEQYF

j_gene: TRBJ2-1
d_gene: NA
v_gene: TRBV19
abundance: NA
CDR3nt: TGTGCCAGTAGTGCGGACTCGTACAATGAGCAGTTCTTC
CDR3aa: CASSADSYNEQFF

j_gene: TRBJ2-1
d_gene: NA
v_gene: TRBV27
abundance: NA
CDR3nt: TGTGCCAGCAGTTTATTCTCTAGCTTCAATGAGCAGTTCTTC
CDR3aa: CASSLFSSFNEQFF

j_gene: TRBJ2-7
d_gene: NA
v_gene: TRBV5-1
abundance: NA
CDR3nt: TGCGCCAGCAGCTTGGATGGGACCTCCTACGAGCAGTACTTC
CDR3aa: CASSLDGTSYEQYF

j_gene: TRBJ1-5
d_gene: NA
v_gene: TRBV25-1
abundance: NA
CDR3nt: TGTGCCAGCAGTGAGGAAGGTTGGAATCAGCCCCAGCATTTT
CDR3aa: CASSEEGWNQPQHF

j_gene: TRBJ2-7
d_gene: TRBD2
v_gene: TRBV4-1
abundance: NA
CDR3nt: TGCGCCAGCAGCCAGGGACTAGCGGGCTACAGCTCCTACGAGCAGTACTTC
CDR3aa: CASSQGLAGYSSYEQYF

j_gene: TRBJ2-7
d_gene: NA
v_gene: TRBV5-6
abundance: NA
CDR3nt: TGTGCCAGCAGCTTGGGACGGAATTACGAGCAGTACTTC
CDR3aa: CASSLGRNYEQYF

j_gene: TRBJ2-2
d_gene: NA
v_gene: TRBV6-1
abundance: few
CDR3nt: TGTGCCAGCATAAGGTCGGTGGACACCGGGGAGCTGTTTTTT
CDR3aa: CASIRSVDTGELFF

j_gene: TRBJ2-7
d_gene: NA
v_gene: TRBV7-6
abundance: NA
CDR3nt: TGTGCCAGCAGCTTAAGGGGGGAGACCTACGAGCAGTACTTC
CDR3aa: CASSLRGETYEQYF

j_gene: TRBJ2-1
d_gene: NA
v_gene: TRBV6-4
abundance: NA
CDR3nt: TGTGCCAGCAGTGACTCGACGAGCGGCGACTACAATGAGCAGTTCTTC
CDR3aa: CASSDSTSGDYNEQFF

j_gene: TRBJ1-1
d_gene: NA
v_gene: TRBV2
abundance: NA
CDR3nt: TGTGCCAGCATAAAATCTACTGAAGCTTTCTTT
CDR3aa: CASIKSTEAFF

j_gene: TRBJ2-7
d_gene: TRBD2
v_gene: TRBV30
abundance: NA
CDR3nt: TGTGCCTGGAGTGAAACGGGTATAGGGACTAGCGACTACGAGCAGTACTTC
CDR3aa: CAWSETGIGTSDYEQYF

j_gene: TRBJ2-3
d_gene: TRBD2
v_gene: TRBV9
abundance: NA
CDR3nt: TGTGCCAGCAGCGCCGCCCTAGCGGGAGTTTCCGTGGACACAGATACGCAGTATTTT
CDR3aa: CASSAALAGVSVDTDTQYF

j_gene: TRBJ2-2
d_gene: TRBD2
v_gene: TRBV7-2
abundance: NA
CDR3nt: TGTGCCAGCAGCTTAGTAGGGAGCGGGGGCCAGGAGCTGTTTTTT
CDR3aa: CASSLVGSGGQELFF

j_gene: TRBJ1-4
d_gene: NA
v_gene: TRBV2
abundance: NA
CDR3nt: TGTGCCAGCAGCGAAGATCGAAGCAGGTTTTTT
CDR3aa: CASSEDRSRFF

j_gene: TRBJ2-7
d_gene: TRBD2
v_gene: TRBV27
abundance: once
CDR3nt: TGTGCCAGCAGCCCAACCCCCGGACTAGCCGTCGAGCAGTACTTC
CDR3aa: CASSPTPGLAVEQYF

j_gene: TRBJ2-1
d_gene: TRBD2
v_gene: TRBV5-1
abundance: NA
CDR3nt: TGCGCCAGCAGCTTCACGGGAGGCTACAATGAGCAGTTCTTC
CDR3aa: CASSFTGGYNEQFF

j_gene: TRBJ2-7
d_gene: NA
v_gene: TRBV4-1
abundance: NA
CDR3nt: TGCGCCAGCAGCCCGGACCGCTCCTACGAGCAGTACTTC
CDR3aa: CASSPDRSYEQYF

j_gene: TRBJ2-7
d_gene: NA
v_gene: TRBV6-1
abundance: NA
CDR3nt: TGTGCCAGCAGTGAAGGGAACGGCTACGAGCAGTACTTC
CDR3aa: CASSEGNGYEQYF